The 7 T cell receptor beta chains given below trace back to one sample, sequenced in a study of response to subunit inactivated influenza vaccine. TCRdb re-analysed the RT-PCR reads in MiXCR, keeping a single row per CDR3 protein. The sample yields about 310,000 distinct CDR3 sequences, about 20% seen once. Here the sequenced sample was PBMCs from blood, taken roughly 20 months after vaccination. The receptors were sampled from a man aged 45 to 75 who received an inactivated influenza vaccine.

Only a few counts were recorded for this clonotype. The CDR3 spells CSLATSGSSTDTQYF. CDR3 coding DNA: TGCAGCCTTGCGACTAGCGGTAGTAGCACAGATACGCAGTATTTT. The chain has TRBV29-1 and TRBJ2-3; 9 bases agree with TRBD2. From germline, CDR1 is SQVTM and CDR2 ANQGSEA. CDR3 length equals 15 residues. The V and J ends lost 8 bases and 0 bases, in that order; junction bases with no gene match: 9.

The chain carries TRBV18 and TRBJ2-5; 7 bases agree with TRBD2. The V segment lost 6 bases and the J segment 5 bases; nucleotides outside the gene matches: 6. CDR1 KGHSH and CDR2 LQKENI come from the germline V gene. This CDR3 spans 13 amino acids. The chain's CDR3 is CASSGGVFETQYF. As DNA, the CDR3 is TGTGCCAGCTCGGGAGGGGTCTTTGAGACCCAGTACTTC.

This clonotype occurred a few times. The chain has TRBV5-1 and TRBJ2-7, with TRBD2 matching over 7 bases. This CDR3 is built from 12 residues. J gave up 4 bases and V 4 bases, and 2 bases lay outside the gene matches. Germline V gene data show CDR1 as SGHRS and CDR2 as YFSETQ. As DNA, the CDR3 is TGCGCCAGCAGCGGGGGGGGATACGAGCAGTACTTC. Translated: CASSGGGYEQYF.

The V call is TRBV7-3, the J call TRBJ2-2, with a weak D call TRBD2 (7 bases). The ends were cut back, 5 bases at V and 4 bases at J, with 17 bases in the middle. Germline-derived CDR1 and CDR2 are SGHTA and FQGTGA. The CDR3 totals 16 residues. CDR3 coding DNA: TGTGCCAGCAGCCGTCTCGGGGGGCAGGGCACCGGGGAGCTGTTTTTT. Encoded protein: CASSRLGGQGTGELFF.

The V call is TRBV2, the J call TRBJ2-1; 7 positions agree with TRBD1. Looked up from germline, CDR1 is SNHLY and CDR2 is FYNNEI. The CDR3 runs 15 residues. Trimming cost V 8 bases and J 4 bases; bases outside gene matches: 11. CDR3 in DNA: TGTGCCAGCGGAAGAACAGGGGTCCTATACAATGAGCAGTTCTTC. This translates into CASGRTGVLYNEQFF.

The sample holds many counts of this clonotype. The chain is built from TRBV5-1 and TRBJ1-3; no definite D call. The germline CDR1 and CDR2 sequences are SGHRS and YFSETQ. V was pared by 1 base and J by 0 bases, with 11 bases between. CDR3 size: 16 residues. CDR3 DNA: TGCGCCAGCAGCTTGCGGCCGGATTACTCTGGAAACACCATATATTTT. Its translation: CASSLRPDYSGNTIYF.

The chain links TRBV20-1 to TRBJ2-4; 12 bases agree with TRBD2. Germline V gives CDR1 DFQATT, CDR2 SNEGSKA (reference sequence). The CDR3 is made up of 14 amino acids. V shed 6 bases and J 6 bases; nucleotides not matched to a gene: 6. CDR3 amino acids: CSAQTSGRLNIQYF. The DNA of the CDR3 is TGCAGTGCGCAGACTAGCGGGAGACTAAACATTCAGTACTTC.